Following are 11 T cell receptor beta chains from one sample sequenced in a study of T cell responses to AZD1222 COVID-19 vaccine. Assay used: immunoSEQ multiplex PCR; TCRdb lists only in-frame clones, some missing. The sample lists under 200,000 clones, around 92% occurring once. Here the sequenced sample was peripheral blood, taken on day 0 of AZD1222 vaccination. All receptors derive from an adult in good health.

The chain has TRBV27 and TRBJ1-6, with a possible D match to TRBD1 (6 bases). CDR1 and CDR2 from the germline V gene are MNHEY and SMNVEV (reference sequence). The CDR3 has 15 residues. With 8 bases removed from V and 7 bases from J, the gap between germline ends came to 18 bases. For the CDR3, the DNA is TGTGCCAGCCCTGTCGTCAGGGGCAGAAATTCACCCCTCCACTTT. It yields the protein CASPVVRGRNSPLHF.

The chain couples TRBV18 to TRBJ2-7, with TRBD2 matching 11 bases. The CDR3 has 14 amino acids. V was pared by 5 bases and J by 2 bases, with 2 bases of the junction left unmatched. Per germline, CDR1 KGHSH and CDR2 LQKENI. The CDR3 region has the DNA TGTGCCAGCTCAATAGCGGGGGGGCCCTACGAGCAGTACTTC. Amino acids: CASSIAGGPYEQYF.

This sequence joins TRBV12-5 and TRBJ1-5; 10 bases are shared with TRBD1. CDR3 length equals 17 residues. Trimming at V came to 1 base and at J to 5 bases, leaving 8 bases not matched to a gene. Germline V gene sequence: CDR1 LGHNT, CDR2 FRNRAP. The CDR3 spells CASGLEYGTGADQPQHF. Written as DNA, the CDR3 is TGTGCTAGTGGTTTGGAGTACGGGACAGGGGCTGATCAGCCCCAGCATTTT. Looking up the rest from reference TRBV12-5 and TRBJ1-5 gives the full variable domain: DARVTQTPRHKVTEMGQEVTMRCQPILGHNTVFWYRQTMMQGLELLAYFRNRAPLDDSGMPKDRFSAEMPDATLATLKIQPSEPRDSAVYFCASGLEYGTGADQPQHFGDGTRLSIL.

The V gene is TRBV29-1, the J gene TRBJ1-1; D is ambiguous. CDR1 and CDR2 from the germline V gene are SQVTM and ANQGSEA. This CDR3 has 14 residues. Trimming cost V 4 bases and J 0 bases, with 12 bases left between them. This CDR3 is CSVGRRLMNTEAFF. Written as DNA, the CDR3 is TGCAGCGTTGGACGACGACTTATGAACACTGAAGCTTTCTTT.

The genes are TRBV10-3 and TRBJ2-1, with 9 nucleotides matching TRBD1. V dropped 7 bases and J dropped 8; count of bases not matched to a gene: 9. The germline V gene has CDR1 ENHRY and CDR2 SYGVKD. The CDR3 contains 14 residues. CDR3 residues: CAIKPGQGFDEQFF. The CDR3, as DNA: TGTGCCATCAAGCCGGGACAGGGATTTGATGAGCAGTTCTTC.

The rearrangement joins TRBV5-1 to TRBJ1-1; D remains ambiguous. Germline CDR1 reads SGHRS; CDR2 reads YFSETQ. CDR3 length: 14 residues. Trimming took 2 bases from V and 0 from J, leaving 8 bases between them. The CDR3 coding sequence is TGCGCCAGCAGCTTAAGGAATATGAACACTGAAGCTTTCTTT. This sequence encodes CASSLRNMNTEAFF.

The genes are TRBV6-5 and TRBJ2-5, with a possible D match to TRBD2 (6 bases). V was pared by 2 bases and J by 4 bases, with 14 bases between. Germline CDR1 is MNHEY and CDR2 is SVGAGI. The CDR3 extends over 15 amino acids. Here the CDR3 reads CASSYPSVGTETQYF. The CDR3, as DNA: TGTGCCAGCAGTTACCCTAGCGTCGGGACAGAGACCCAGTACTTC.

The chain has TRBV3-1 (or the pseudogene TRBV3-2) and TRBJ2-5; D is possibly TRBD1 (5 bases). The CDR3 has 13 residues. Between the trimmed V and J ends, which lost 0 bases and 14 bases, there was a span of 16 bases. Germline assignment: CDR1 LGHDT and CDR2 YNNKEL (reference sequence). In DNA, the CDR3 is TGTGCCAGCAGCCAAGAGGTCTCTAGGACAAGTTACTTC. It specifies CASSQEVSRTSYF.

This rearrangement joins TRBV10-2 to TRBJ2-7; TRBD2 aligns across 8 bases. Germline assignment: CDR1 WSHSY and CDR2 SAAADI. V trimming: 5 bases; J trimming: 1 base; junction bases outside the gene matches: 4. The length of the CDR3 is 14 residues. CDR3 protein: CASSLLAESYEQYF. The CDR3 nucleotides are TGCGCCAGCAGTCTACTAGCGGAATCCTACGAGCAGTACTTC.

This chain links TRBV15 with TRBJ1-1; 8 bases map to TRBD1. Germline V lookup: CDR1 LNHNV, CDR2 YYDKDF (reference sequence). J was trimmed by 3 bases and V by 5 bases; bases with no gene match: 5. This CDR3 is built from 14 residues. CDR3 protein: CATSQGARDTEAFF. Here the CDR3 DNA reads TGTGCCACCAGCCAGGGGGCTCGGGACACTGAAGCTTTCTTT.

The CDR3 sequence: CASSQASGQNTEAFF. The CDR3 bases are TGCGCCAGCAGCCAAGCCTCGGGACAGAACACTGAAGCTTTCTTT. The genes are TRBV4-1 and TRBJ1-1; TRBD1 is a possible D gene (6 bases). The V end lost 1 base, the J end lost 1 base, and 10 bases lay between the germline ends. The CDR3 is 15 amino acids. The V gene's germline CDR1 is MGHRA and CDR2 YSYEKL.